What follows are 10 T cell receptor beta chains derived from one specimen sequenced in a study of blood T cell repertoires in COVID-19 (dated by TCRdb to the early 2020s). The library relied on the immunoSEQ multiplex PCR assay. Here the immuneACCESS table is served through TCRdb, limited to in-frame sequences with V and J called. Missing clones are a known gap in these copies; in checked studies unresolved V genes cover under half, and the rest lacks a known reason. This sample lists 150,000 to 180,000 clones; around 84% were detected once. The ten largest clones capture just over 9.5% of the sample. The specimen sequenced was peripheral blood. These receptor sequences come from a woman aged 45-65 years with acute or convalescent COVID-19.

This chain connects TRBV27 to TRBJ1-4; D may be TRBD1 (6 bases). The CDR3 contains 15 residues. Germline loops: CDR1 MNHEY, CDR2 SMNVEV (reference sequence). With 3 bases removed from V and 10 bases from J, the gap between germline ends came to 18 bases. The CDR3: CASSLGAGVGRKLFF. CDR3 in DNA: TGTGCCAGCAGTTTGGGCGCAGGGGTTGGCCGAAAACTGTTTTTT.

This chain joins TRBV28 and TRBJ1-2; the match to TRBD1 covers 7 bases. The trim removed 6 bases at V and 8 bases at J, leaving 6 bases unmatched. The CDR3 extends over 12 amino acids. Per the germline V gene, CDR1 is MDHEN and CDR2 is SYDVKM. CDR3 DNA sequence: TGTGCCAGCAGGAGAGGGGGCTCCGGCTACACCTTC. Protein product: CASRRGGSGYTF.

The chain recombines TRBV7-8 with TRBJ1-1; a weak D match, TRBD1 (6 bases). The CDR3 is 14 residues long. The germline V gene has CDR1 SGHVS and CDR2 FQNEAQ. V lost 2 bases and J lost 0, with 7 bases in between. In DNA form, the CDR3 reads TGTGCCAGCAGCTTAACAGGGATGAACACTGAAGCTTTCTTT. It encodes CASSLTGMNTEAFF. Full variable domain (rest looked up from reference TRBV7-8 and TRBJ1-1): GAGVSQSPRYKVAKRGQDVALRCDPISGHVSLFWYQQALGQGPEFLTYFQNEAQLDKSGLPSDRFFAERPEGSVSTLKIQRTQQEDSAVYLCASSLTGMNTEAFFGQGTRLTVV.

This CDR3 is CASSSWGQGIQETQYF. DNA for the CDR3: TGTGCCAGCAGCTCTTGGGGACAGGGTATCCAAGAGACCCAGTACTTC. The V gene is TRBV7-8, the J gene TRBJ2-5, with 9 bases matching TRBD1. The CDR3 runs 16 residues. With 4 bases clipped from V and 1 base from J, the junction kept 7 bases outside the gene matches. Germline V gene data show CDR1 as SGHVS and CDR2 as FQNEAQ.

This sequence joins TRBV4-3 and TRBJ1-4, with 10 bases fitting TRBD1. The CDR3 runs 17 residues. Germline V gene lookup returns CDR1 LGHNA and CDR2 YSLEER. V lost 2 bases, J lost 6 bases, and 9 bases stayed unmatched. The DNA of the CDR3 is TGCGCCAGCAGCCAAAGGGGGCCGGGACAGGGGTATGAAAAACTGTTTTTT. It codes for CASSQRGPGQGYEKLFF.

The rearrangement uses TRBV19 and TRBJ2-1, with D possibly TRBD2 on 5 matching bases. CDR3 length: 13 residues. Germline CDR1 LNHDA, CDR2 SQIVND (reference sequence). V was cut by 7 bases and J by 6 bases, with 13 bases left in between. CDR3 residues: CASISSGGNEQFF. CDR3 coding DNA: TGTGCCAGTATTTCCTCAGGAGGCAATGAGCAGTTCTTC.

The CDR3 region is CASSPPGLAFETQYF. CDR3 sequence (DNA): TGTGCCAGCAGCCCACCGGGACTAGCGTTCGAGACCCAGTACTTC. The chain is built from TRBV7-2 and TRBJ2-5; 10 bases agree with TRBD2. CDR3 length: 15 residues. V shed 5 bases and J 5 bases; nucleotides not matched to a gene: 8. CDR1 SGHTA and CDR2 FQGNSA come from the germline V gene. The variable domain in full, with the rest retrieved from reference TRBV7-2 and TRBJ2-5, is GAGVSQSPSNKVTEKGKDVELRCDPISGHTALYWYRQSLGQGLEFLIYFQGNSAPDKSGLPSDRFSAERTGGSVSTLTIQRTQQEDSAVYLCASSPPGLAFETQYFGPGTRLLVL.

This clone turned up a few times. This CDR3 reads CASLKTATSGNTIYF. The CDR3 DNA sequence: TGTGCCAGCCTCAAAACAGCTACCTCTGGAAACACCATATATTTT. The V and J genes are TRBV6-5 and TRBJ1-3; D ambiguous. CDR3 length: 15 residues. Trimming removed 8 bases at V and 0 bases at J, with 14 bases between. Per germline, CDR1 MNHEY and CDR2 SVGAGI.

The V call is TRBV29-1, the J call TRBJ1-5; TRBD1 aligns across 7 bases. CDR3 length: 14 residues. Losses at the gene ends were 7 bases for V and 8 bases for J; bases not matched to a gene: 14. The V gene's germline CDR1 is SQVTM and CDR2 ANQGSEA. CDR3 sequence: CSDGSAGGGEPQHF. CDR3 DNA sequence: TGCAGCGATGGAAGCGCAGGGGGTGGGGAGCCCCAGCATTTT.

V gene TRBV6-5 combines with J gene TRBJ2-3; D possibly corresponds to TRBD1 (6 bases). Trimming took off 5 bases at V and 2 bases at J, with 14 bases between the two ends. The CDR3 is 15 amino acids. Germline V lookup: CDR1 MNHEY, CDR2 SVGAGI. CDR3 amino acids: CASSLQGIPTDTQYF. DNA for the CDR3: TGTGCCAGCAGTCTACAGGGTATCCCCACAGATACGCAGTATTTT.